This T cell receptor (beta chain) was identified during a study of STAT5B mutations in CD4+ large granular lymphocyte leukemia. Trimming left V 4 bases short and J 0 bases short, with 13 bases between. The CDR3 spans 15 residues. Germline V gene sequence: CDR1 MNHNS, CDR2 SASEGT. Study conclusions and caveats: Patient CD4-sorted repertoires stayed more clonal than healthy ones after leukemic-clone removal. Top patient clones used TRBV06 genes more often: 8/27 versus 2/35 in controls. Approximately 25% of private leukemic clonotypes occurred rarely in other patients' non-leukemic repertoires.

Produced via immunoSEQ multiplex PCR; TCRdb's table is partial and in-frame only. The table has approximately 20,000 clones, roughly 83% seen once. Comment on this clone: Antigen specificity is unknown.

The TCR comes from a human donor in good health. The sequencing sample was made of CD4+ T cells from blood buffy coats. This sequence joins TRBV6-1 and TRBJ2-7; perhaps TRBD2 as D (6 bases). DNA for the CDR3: TGTGCCAGCAGTGTAGTTAGCGGTAGCTCCTACGAGCAGTACTTC. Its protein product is CASSVVSGSSYEQYF.